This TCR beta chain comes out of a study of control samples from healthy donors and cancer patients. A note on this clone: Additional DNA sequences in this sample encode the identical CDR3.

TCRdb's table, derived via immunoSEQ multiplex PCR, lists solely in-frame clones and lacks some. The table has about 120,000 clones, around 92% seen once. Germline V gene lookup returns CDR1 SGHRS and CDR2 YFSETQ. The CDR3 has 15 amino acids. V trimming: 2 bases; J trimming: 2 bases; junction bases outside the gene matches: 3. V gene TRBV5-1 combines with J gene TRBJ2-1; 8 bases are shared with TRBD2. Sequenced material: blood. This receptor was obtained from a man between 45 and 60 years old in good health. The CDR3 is CASSLGGGTYNEQFF. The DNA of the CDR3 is TGCGCCAGCAGCTTAGGCGGGGGGACCTACAATGAGCAGTTCTTC.